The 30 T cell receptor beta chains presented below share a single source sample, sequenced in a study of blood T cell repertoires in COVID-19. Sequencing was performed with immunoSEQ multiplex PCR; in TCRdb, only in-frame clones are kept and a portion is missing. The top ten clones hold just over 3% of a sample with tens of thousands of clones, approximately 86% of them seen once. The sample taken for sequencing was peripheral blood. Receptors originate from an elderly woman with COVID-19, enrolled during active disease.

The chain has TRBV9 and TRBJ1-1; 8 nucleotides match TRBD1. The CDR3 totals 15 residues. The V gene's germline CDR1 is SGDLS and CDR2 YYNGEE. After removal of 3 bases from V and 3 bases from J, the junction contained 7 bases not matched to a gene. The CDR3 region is CASSAGGASYTEAFF. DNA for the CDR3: TGTGCCAGCAGCGCAGGGGGCGCCTCCTACACTGAAGCTTTCTTT.

The CDR3 loop is CAWSEDRNSGNTIYF. For the CDR3, the DNA is TGTGCCTGGAGTGAAGACAGAAACTCTGGAAACACCATATATTTT. The rearrangement uses TRBV30 and TRBJ1-3; maybe TRBD1 (5 bases). This CDR3 is 15 amino acids long. CDR1 is GTSNPN, CDR2 SVGIG, per germline (reference sequence). V gave up 1 base and J gave up 0 bases, with 10 bases separating them.

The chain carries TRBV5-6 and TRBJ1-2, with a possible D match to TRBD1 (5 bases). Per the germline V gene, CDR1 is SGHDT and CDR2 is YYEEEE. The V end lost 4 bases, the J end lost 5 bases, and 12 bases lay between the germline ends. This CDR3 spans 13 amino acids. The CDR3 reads CASSGGKGYGYTF. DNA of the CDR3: TGTGCCAGCAGCGGGGGGAAGGGTTATGGCTACACCTTC.

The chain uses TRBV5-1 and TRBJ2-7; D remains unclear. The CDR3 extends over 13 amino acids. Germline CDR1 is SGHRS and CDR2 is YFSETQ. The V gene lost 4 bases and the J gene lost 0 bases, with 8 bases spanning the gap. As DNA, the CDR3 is TGCGCCAGCAGCCCCCCGAGCTCCTACGAGCAGTACTTC. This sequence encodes CASSPPSSYEQYF.

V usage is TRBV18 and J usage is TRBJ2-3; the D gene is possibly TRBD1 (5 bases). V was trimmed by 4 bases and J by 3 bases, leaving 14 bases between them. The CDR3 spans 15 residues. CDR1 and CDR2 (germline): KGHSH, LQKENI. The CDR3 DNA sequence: TGTGCCAGCTCACTCTTCGACAGTGGGACAGATACGCAGTATTTT. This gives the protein CASSLFDSGTDTQYF.

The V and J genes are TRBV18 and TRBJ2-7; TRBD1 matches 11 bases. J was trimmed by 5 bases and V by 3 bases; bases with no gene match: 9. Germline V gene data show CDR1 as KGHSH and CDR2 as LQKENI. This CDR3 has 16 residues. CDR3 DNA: TGTGCCAGCTCACCCACCTTCTGGACAGGGGGCGACGAGCAGTACTTC. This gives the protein CASSPTFWTGGDEQYF.

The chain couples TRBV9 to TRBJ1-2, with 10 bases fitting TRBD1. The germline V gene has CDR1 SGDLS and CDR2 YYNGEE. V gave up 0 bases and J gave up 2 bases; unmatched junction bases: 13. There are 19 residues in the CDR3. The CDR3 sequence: CASSVVPYSGQGKNYGYTF. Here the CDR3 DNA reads TGTGCCAGCAGCGTAGTCCCTTACTCGGGACAGGGGAAGAACTATGGCTACACCTTC.

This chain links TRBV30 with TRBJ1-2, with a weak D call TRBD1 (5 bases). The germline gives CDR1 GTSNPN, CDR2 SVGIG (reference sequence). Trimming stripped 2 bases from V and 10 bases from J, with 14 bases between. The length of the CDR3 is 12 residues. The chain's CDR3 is CAWSRRQGDYTF. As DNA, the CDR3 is TGTGCCTGGAGTCGACGGCAGGGCGACTACACCTTC.

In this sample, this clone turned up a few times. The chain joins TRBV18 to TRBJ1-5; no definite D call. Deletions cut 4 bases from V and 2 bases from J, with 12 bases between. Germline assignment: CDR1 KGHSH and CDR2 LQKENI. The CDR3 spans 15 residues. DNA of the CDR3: TGTGCCAGCTCACGATCCGGTGGAGGCAATCAGCCCCAGCATTTT. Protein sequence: CASSRSGGGNQPQHF.

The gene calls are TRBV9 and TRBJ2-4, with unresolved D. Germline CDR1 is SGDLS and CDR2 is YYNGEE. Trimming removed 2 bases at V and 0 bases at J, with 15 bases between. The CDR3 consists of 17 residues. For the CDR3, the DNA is TGTGCCAGCAGCGTCGGGTCTGTGACGGAAGCCAAAAACATTCAGTACTTC. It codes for CASSVGSVTEAKNIQYF.

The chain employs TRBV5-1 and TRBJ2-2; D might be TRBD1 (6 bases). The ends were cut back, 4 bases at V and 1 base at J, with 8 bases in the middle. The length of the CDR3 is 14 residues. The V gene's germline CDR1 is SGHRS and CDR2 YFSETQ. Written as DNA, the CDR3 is TGCGCCAGCAGCCAGACAGGGAACACCGGGGAGCTGTTTTTT. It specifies CASSQTGNTGELFF.

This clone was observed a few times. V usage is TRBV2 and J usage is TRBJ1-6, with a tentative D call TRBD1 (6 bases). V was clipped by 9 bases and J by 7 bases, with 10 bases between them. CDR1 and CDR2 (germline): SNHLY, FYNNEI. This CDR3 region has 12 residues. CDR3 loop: CARRRGNSPLHF. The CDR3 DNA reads TGTGCCAGAAGAAGGGGGAATTCACCCCTCCACTTT.

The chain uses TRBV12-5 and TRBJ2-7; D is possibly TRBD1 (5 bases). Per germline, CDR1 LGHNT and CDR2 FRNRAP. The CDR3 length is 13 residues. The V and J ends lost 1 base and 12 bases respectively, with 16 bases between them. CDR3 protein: CASGLEGAKVLYF. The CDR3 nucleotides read TGTGCTAGTGGTTTGGAAGGGGCTAAAGTCTTGTACTTC.

DNA of the CDR3: TGTGCCAGCAGTTTATTTAGCCCGAGCACTGAAGCTTTCTTT. This gives the protein CASSLFSPSTEAFF. The chain employs TRBV27 and TRBJ1-1; D remains unclear. The CDR3 length is 14 residues. Per germline, CDR1 MNHEY and CDR2 SMNVEV (reference sequence). V was shortened by 1 base and J by 4 bases, with 10 bases between the two germline ends.

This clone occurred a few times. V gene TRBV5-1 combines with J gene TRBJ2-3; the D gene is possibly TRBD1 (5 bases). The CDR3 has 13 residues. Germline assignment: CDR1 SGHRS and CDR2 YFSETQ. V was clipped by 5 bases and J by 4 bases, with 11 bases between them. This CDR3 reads CASSGADADTQYF. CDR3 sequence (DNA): TGCGCCAGCAGTGGGGCAGACGCAGATACGCAGTATTTT.

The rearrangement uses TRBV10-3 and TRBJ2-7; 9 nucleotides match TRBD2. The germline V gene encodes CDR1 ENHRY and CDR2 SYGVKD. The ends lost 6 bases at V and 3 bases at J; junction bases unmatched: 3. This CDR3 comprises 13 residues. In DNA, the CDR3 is TGTGCCATCAGGGGACTAGCTGGCTACGAGCAGTACTTC. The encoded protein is CAIRGLAGYEQYF.

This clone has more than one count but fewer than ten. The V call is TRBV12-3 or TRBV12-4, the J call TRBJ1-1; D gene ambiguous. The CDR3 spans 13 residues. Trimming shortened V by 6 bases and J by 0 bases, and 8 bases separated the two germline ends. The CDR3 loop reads CASRAYLNTEAFF. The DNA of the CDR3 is TGTGCCAGCAGGGCTTATCTGAACACTGAAGCTTTCTTT.

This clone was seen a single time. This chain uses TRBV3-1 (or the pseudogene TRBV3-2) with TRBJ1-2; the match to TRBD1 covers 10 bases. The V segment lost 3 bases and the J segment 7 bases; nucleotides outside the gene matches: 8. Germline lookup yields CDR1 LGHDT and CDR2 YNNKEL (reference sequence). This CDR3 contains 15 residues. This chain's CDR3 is CASSQDRDRGGGYTF. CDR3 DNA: TGTGCCAGCAGCCAGGACCGGGACAGGGGAGGTGGCTACACCTTC.

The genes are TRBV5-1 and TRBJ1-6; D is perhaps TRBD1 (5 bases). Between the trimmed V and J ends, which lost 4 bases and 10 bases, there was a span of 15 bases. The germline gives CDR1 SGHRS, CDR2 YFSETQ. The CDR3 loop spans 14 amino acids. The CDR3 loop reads CASSLEGGGSPLHF. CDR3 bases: TGCGCCAGCAGCCTGGAGGGCGGGGGATCACCCCTCCACTTT.

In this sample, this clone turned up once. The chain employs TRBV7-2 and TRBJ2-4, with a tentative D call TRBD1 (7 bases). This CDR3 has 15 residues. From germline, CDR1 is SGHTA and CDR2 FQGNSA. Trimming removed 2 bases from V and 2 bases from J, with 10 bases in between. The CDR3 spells CASSLPGGPKNIQYF. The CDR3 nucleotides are TGTGCCAGCAGCTTACCAGGGGGGCCCAAAAACATTCAGTACTTC.

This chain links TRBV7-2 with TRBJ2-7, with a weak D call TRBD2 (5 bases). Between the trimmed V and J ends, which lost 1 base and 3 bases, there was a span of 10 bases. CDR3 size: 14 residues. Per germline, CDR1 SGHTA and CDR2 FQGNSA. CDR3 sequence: CASSLGTLRYEQYF. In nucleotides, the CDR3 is TGTGCCAGCAGCTTAGGGACTCTTCGCTACGAGCAGTACTTC. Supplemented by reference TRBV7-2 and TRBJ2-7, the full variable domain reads GAGVSQSPSNKVTEKGKDVELRCDPISGHTALYWYRQSLGQGLEFLIYFQGNSAPDKSGLPSDRFSAERTGGSVSTLTIQRTQQEDSAVYLCASSLGTLRYEQYFGPGTRLTVT.

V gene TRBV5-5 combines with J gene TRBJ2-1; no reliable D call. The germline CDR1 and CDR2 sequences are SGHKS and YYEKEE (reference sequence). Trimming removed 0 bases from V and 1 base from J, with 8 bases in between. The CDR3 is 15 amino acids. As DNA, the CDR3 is TGTGCCAGCAGCTTGGGTGCCGGTTCCTACAATGAGCAGTTCTTC. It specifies CASSLGAGSYNEQFF.

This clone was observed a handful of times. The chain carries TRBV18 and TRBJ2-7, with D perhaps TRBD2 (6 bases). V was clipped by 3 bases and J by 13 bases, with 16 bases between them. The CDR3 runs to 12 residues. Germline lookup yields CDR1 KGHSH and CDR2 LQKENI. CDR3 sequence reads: CASSPFGDSVYF. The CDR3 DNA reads TGTGCCAGCTCACCTTTCGGGGACTCTGTATACTTC.

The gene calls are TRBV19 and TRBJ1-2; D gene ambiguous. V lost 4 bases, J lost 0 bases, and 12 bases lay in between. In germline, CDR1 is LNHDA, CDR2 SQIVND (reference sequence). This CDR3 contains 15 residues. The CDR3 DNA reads TGTGCCAGTAGTAGACTTTGGGGAGCTAACTATGGCTACACCTTC. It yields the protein CASSRLWGANYGYTF.

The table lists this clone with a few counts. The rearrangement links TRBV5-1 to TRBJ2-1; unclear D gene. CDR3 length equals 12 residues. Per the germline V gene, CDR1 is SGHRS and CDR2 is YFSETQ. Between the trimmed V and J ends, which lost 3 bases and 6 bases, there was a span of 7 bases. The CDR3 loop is CASSSGVNEQFF. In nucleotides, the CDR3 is TGCGCCAGCAGCTCAGGCGTCAATGAGCAGTTCTTC.

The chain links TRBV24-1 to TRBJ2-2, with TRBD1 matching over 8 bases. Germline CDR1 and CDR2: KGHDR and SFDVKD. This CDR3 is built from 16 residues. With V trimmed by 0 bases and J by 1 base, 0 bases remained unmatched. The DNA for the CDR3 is TGTGCCACCAGTGATTTGGGACAGGGGAACACCGGGGAGCTGTTTTTT. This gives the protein CATSDLGQGNTGELFF.

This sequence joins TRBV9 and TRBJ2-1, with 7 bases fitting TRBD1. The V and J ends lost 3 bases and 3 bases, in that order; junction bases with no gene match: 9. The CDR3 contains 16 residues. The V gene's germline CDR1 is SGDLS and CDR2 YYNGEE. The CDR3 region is CASSAQGDRNYNEQFF. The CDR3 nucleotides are TGTGCCAGCAGCGCCCAGGGGGACAGAAACTACAATGAGCAGTTCTTC.

The CDR3 DNA follows: TGTGCCAGCAGTTTGTTGGGGCGGACTGAAGCTTTCTTT. It is translated as CASSLLGRTEAFF. This chain uses TRBV28 with TRBJ1-1, with D maybe TRBD1 (5 bases). Germline CDR1 reads MDHEN; CDR2 reads SYDVKM. The CDR3 is made up of 13 amino acids. V lost 3 bases and J 5 bases, leaving 10 bases between the germline ends.

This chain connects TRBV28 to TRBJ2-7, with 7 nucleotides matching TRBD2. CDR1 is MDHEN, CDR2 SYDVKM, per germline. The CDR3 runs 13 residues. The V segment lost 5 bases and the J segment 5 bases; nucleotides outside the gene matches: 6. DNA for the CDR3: TGTGCCAGCAGTCTCTGGGGAGGGCACGAGCAGTACTTC. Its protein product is CASSLWGGHEQYF.

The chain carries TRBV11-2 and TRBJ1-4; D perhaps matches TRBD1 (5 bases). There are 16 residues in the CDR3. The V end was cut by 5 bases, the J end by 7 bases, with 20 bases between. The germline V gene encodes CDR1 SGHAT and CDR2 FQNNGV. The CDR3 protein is CASSPPNRRLVEKLFF. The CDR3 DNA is TGTGCCAGCAGCCCACCAAACAGGCGGCTAGTTGAAAAACTGTTTTTT.